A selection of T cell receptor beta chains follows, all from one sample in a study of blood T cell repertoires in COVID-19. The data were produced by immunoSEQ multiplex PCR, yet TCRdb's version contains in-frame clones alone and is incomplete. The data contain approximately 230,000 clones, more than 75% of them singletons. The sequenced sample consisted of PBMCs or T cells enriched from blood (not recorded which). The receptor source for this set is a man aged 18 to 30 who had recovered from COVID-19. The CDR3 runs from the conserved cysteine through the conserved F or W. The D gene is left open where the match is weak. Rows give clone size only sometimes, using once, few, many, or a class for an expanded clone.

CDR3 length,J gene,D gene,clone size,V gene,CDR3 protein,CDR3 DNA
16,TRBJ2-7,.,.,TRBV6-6,CASSSSPLGQTYEQYF,TGTGCCAGCAGTTCGTCACCGCTCGGACAGACCTACGAGCAGTACTTC
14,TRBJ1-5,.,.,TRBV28,CASSWRGFNQPQHF,TGTGCCAGCAGCTGGAGGGGTTTCAATCAGCCCCAGCATTTT
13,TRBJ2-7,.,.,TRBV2,CASSGPSVREQYF,TGTGCCAGCAGTGGACCCTCCGTGAGGGAGCAGTACTTC
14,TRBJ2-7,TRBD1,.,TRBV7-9,CASSSGTGTYEQYF,TGTGCCAGCAGTTCCGGGACAGGGACCTACGAGCAGTACTTC
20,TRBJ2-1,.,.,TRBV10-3,CAITSSEGQGRTSGYNEQFF,TGTGCCATCACGAGTAGCGAGGGACAGGGGCGGACTAGCGGTTACAATGAGCAGTTCTTC
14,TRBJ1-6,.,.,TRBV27,CASRSSGIDSPLHF,TGTGCCAGCAGATCCTCCGGGATCGATTCACCCCTCCACTTT
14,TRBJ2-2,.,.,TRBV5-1,CASSSTGNTGELFF,TGCGCCAGCAGCTCGACAGGGAACACCGGGGAGCTGTTTTTT
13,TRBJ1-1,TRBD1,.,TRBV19,CASSTGGTTEAFF,TGTGCCAGTAGTACAGGGGGCACCACTGAAGCTTTCTTT
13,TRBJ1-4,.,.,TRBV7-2,CASSFTGNEKLFF,TGTGCCAGCAGCTTCACCGGTAATGAAAAACTGTTTTTT
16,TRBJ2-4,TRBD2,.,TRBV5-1,CASSLSGSLAKNIQYF,TGCGCCAGCAGTTTAAGCGGGAGTTTAGCCAAAAACATTCAGTACTTC
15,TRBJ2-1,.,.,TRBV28,CASSSQKGAYNEQFF,TGTGCCAGCAGTTCCCAGAAGGGGGCCTACAATGAGCAGTTCTTC
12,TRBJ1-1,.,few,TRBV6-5,CASNQGNTEAFF,TGTGCCAGCAACCAGGGTAACACTGAAGCTTTCTTT
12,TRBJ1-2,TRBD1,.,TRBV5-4,CASSPGQGGYTF,TGTGCCAGCAGCCCCGGACAGGGTGGCTACACCTTC
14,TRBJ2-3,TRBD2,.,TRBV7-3,CASSFGTSTDTQYF,TGTGCCAGCAGCTTCGGGACTAGTACAGATACGCAGTATTTT
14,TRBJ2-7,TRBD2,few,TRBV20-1,CSASDSGSSYEQYF,TGCAGTGCTAGTGACAGCGGGAGCTCCTACGAGCAGTACTTC
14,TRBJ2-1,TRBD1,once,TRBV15,CATSRAGQGYEQFF,TGTGCCACCAGCAGAGCTGGACAGGGGTATGAGCAGTTCTTC
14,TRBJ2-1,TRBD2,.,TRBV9,CASSSSGSDGEQFF,TGTGCCAGCAGCAGTAGCGGGAGTGATGGTGAGCAGTTCTTC
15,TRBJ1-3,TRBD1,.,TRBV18,CASSPRDRAGNTIYF,TGTGCCAGCTCACCACGGGACAGGGCTGGAAACACCATATATTTT
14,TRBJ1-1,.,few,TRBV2,CASSEEPQGTEAFF,TGTGCCAGCAGTGAGGAGCCTCAGGGAACTGAAGCTTTCTTT
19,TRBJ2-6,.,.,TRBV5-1,CASSFTAGQPLSGANVLTF,TGCGCCAGCAGCTTCACGGCGGGACAGCCGCTCTCTGGGGCCAACGTCCTGACTTTC
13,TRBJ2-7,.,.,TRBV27,CATQSVSSYEQYF,TGTGCCACTCAAAGCGTGAGCTCCTACGAGCAGTACTTC
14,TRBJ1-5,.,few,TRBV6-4,CASSEAGGNQPQHF,TGTGCCAGCAGTGAAGCGGGGGGCAATCAGCCCCAGCATTTT
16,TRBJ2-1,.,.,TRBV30,CAWTGGLTSKNNEQFF,TGTGCCTGGACTGGAGGGCTGACCTCTAAAAACAATGAGCAGTTCTTC
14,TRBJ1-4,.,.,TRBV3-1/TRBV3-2,CASSPQGSWEKLFF,TGTGCCAGCAGCCCGCAGGGGAGTTGGGAAAAACTGTTTTTT
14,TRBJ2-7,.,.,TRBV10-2,CASTPRVPSYEQYF,TGCGCCAGCACCCCCCGGGTCCCCTCCTACGAGCAGTACTTC
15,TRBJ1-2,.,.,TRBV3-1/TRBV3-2,CASSQALQGDYGYTF,TGTGCCAGCAGCCAAGCATTGCAGGGCGACTATGGCTACACCTTC
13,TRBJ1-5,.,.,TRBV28,CAISQGSNQPQHF,TGTGCCATCTCCCAGGGAAGCAATCAGCCCCAGCATTTT
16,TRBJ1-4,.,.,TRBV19,CASSIVSTATNEKLFF,TGTGCCAGTAGTATAGTTTCGACAGCAACTAATGAAAAACTGTTTTTT
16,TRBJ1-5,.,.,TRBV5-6,CASSVTGTPLNQPQHF,TGTGCCAGCAGCGTGACAGGAACACCCCTCAATCAGCCCCAGCATTTT
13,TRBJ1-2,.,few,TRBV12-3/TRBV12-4,CASSFTQNYGYTF,TGTGCCAGCAGTTTTACCCAGAACTATGGCTACACCTTC
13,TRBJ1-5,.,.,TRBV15,CATSRDLGQPQHF,TGTGCCACCAGCAGAGATCTCGGTCAGCCCCAGCATTTT
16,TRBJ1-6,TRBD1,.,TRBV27,CASSLSGQGYGSPLHF,TGTGCCAGCAGTTTATCGGGACAGGGGTATGGTTCACCCCTCCACTTT
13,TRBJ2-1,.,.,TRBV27,CASSLGAGNEQFF,TGTGCCAGCAGTTTGGGGGCCGGCAATGAGCAGTTCTTC
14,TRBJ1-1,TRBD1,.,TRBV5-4,CASSRDRVLAEAFF,TGTGCCAGCAGCCGTGACAGGGTCTTGGCTGAAGCTTTCTTT
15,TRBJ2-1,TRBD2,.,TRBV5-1,CASSARGGSYNEQFF,TGCGCCAGCAGCGCCCGCGGGGGCTCCTACAATGAGCAGTTCTTC
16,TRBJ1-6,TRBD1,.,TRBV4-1,CASSQVWGQGNSPLHF,TGCGCCAGCAGCCAAGTCTGGGGACAGGGTAATTCACCCCTCCACTTT
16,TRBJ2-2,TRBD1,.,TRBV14,CASSQAWTGTAGELFF,TGTGCCAGCAGCCAAGCGTGGACAGGGACCGCCGGGGAGCTGTTTTTT
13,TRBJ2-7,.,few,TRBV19,CASSIIDKYEQYF,TGTGCCAGTAGTATAATCGACAAGTACGAGCAGTACTTC
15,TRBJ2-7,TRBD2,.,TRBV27,CASSLRTSGLYEQYF,TGTGCCAGCAGTTTAAGGACTAGCGGGCTGTACGAGCAGTACTTC
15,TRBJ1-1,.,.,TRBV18,CASSPTGGQNTEAFF,TGTGCCAGCTCGCCAACGGGGGGTCAGAACACTGAAGCTTTCTTT
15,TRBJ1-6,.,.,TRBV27,CASGFLGGDNSPLHF,TGTGCCAGCGGATTCTTGGGAGGGGATAATTCACCCCTCCACTTT
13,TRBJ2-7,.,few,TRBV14,CASSTYGGYEQYF,TGTGCCAGCAGCACTTACGGGGGCTACGAGCAGTACTTC
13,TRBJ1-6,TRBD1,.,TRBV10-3,CAISVGQDRPLHF,TGTGCCATCAGTGTCGGACAGGACAGACCCCTCCACTTT
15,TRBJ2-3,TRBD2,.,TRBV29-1,CSVRTSGSVADTQYF,TGCAGCGTTAGGACTAGCGGGAGTGTCGCAGATACGCAGTATTTT
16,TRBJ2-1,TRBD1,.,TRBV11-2,CASSLSRDRDDNEQFF,TGTGCCAGCAGCTTAAGCAGGGACAGGGACGACAATGAGCAGTTCTTC
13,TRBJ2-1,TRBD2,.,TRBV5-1,CASSYGGNNEQFF,TGCGCCAGCAGCTACGGGGGGAACAATGAGCAGTTCTTC
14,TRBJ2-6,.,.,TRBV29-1,CSVVGVSGANVLTF,TGCAGCGTTGTCGGGGTCTCTGGGGCCAACGTCCTGACTTTC
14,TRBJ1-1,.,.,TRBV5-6,CASSLRVSRTEAFF,TGTGCCAGCAGCCTCCGGGTTTCACGGACTGAAGCTTTCTTT
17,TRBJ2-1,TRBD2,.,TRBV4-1,CASSQEPGRAPDNEQFF,TGCGCCAGCAGCCAAGAACCCGGGAGGGCCCCCGACAATGAGCAGTTCTTC
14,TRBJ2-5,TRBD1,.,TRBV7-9,CASSSTGVGETQYF,TGTGCCAGCAGCTCGACAGGGGTGGGAGAGACCCAGTACTTC
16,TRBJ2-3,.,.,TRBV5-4,CASSLDQRATADTQYF,TGTGCCAGCAGCTTGGACCAGAGGGCGACGGCAGATACGCAGTATTTT
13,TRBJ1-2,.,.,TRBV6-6,CASRQTDLLGYTF,TGTGCCAGCAGACAGACAGACCTCTTAGGCTACACCTTC
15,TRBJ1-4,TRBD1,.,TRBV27,CASKPFGQAGEKLFF,TGTGCCAGCAAACCTTTTGGACAGGCGGGGGAAAAACTGTTTTTT
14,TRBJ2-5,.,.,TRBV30,CAWSDGRRQETQYF,TGTGCCTGGAGCGACGGAAGGAGACAAGAGACCCAGTACTTC
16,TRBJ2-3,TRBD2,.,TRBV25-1,CASSESLAVPTDTQYF,TGTGCCAGCAGTGAATCCCTAGCGGTCCCCACAGATACGCAGTATTTT
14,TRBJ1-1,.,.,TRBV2,CASSPDWGGTEAFF,TGTGCCAGCAGCCCGGACTGGGGGGGTACTGAAGCTTTCTTT
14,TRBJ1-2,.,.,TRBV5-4,CATSRDTPVYGYTF,TGTGCCACCTCCCGGGACACCCCGGTATATGGCTACACCTTC
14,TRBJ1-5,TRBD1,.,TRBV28,CASISGQGDQPQHF,TGTGCCAGCATTTCCGGACAGGGGGATCAGCCCCAGCATTTT
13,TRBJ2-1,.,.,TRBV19,CASVGSSYNEQFF,TGTGCCAGTGTCGGGTCGAGCTACAATGAGCAGTTCTTC